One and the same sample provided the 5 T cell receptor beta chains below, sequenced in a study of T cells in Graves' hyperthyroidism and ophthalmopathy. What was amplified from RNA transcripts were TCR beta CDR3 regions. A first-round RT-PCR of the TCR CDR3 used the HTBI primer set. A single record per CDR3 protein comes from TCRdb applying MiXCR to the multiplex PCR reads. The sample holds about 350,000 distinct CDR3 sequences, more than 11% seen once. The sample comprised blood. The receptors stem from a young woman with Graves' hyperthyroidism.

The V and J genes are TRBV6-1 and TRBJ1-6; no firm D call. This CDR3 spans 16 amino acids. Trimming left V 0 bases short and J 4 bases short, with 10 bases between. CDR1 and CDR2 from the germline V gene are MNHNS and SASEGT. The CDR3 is CASSEATQPYNSPLHF. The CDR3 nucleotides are TGTGCCAGCAGTGAAGCGACTCAGCCATATAATTCACCCCTCCACTTT.

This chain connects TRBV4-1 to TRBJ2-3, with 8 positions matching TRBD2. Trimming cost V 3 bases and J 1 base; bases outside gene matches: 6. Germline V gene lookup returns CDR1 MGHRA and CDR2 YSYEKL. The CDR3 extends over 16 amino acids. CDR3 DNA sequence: TGCGCCAGCAGCCAGGTACCGGGACTAGGCACAGATACGCAGTATTTT. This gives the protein CASSQVPGLGTDTQYF.

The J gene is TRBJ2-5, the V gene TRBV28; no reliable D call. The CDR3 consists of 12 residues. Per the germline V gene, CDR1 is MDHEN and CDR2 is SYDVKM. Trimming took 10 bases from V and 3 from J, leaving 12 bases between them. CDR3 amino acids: CATRADKETQYF. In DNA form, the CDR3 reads TGTGCCACCCGGGCAGATAAAGAGACCCAGTACTTC. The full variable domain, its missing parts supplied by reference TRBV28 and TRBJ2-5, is DVKVTQSSRYLVKRTGEKVFLECVQDMDHENMFWYRQDPGLGLRLIYFSYDVKMKEKGDIPEGYSVSREKKERFSLILESASTNQTSMYLCATRADKETQYFGPGTRLLVL.

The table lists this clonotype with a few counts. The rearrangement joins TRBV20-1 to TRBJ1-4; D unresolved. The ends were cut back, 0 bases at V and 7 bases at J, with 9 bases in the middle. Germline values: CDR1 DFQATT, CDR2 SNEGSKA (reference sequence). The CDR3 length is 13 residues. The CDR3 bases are TGCAGTGCTAGAGATAAGGCGGCTGAAAAACTGTTTTTT. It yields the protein CSARDKAAEKLFF.

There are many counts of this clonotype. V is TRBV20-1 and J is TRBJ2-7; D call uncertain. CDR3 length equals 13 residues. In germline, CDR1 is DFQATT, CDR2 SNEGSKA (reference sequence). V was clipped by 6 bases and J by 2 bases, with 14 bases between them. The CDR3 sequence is CSARHSSTYEQYF. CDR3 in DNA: TGCAGTGCCCGACACTCATCTACCTACGAGCAGTACTTC.